The clone carrying this T cell receptor beta chain has only a few counts. The length of the CDR3 is 16 residues. V was trimmed by 3 bases and J by 0 bases, leaving 14 bases between them. The germline V gene encodes CDR1 SGHDN and CDR2 FVKESK. The treatment is: oral pan-JAK inhibitor, 5-10 mg twice daily. The data were taken from a study of CD8+ T cells in alopecia areata. Extraction and reverse transcription of RNA yielded cDNA as the sequencing template. Data came from immunoSEQ multiplex PCR; TCRdb stores just in-frame clones and leaves some out. This table has over 70,000 clones, around 60% appearing once.

The rearrangement links TRBV14 to TRBJ2-5; a possible D gene is TRBD1 (6 bases). This receptor was obtained from a human donor with alopecia areata. This specimen was CD8+ T cells sorted from blood, taken at week 24, from a patient treated with tofacitinib. The chain's CDR3 is CASSQAGQLYQETQYF. The CDR3 nucleotides are TGTGCCAGCAGCCAGGCCGGACAGCTGTACCAAGAGACCCAGTACTTC.